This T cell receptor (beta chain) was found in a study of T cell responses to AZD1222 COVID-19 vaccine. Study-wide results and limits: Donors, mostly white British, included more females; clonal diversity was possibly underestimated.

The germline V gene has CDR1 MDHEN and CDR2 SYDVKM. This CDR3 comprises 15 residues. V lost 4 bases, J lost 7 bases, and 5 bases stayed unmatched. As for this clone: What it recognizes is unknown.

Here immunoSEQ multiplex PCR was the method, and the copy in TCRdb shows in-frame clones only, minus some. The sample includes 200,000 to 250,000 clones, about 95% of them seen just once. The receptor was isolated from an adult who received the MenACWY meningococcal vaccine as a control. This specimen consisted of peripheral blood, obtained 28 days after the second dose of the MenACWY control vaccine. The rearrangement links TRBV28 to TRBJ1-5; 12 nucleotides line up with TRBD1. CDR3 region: CASSSPGTGGQPQHF. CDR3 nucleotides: TGTGCCAGCAGTTCCCCCGGGACAGGGGGCCAGCCCCAGCATTTT.